This T cell receptor (beta chain) was profiled in a study of cytomegalovirus exposure and HLA in healthy donors (dated by TCRdb to about 2017). Background on the whole study: According to a later analysis, one platform produced both the 110 or so validation repertoires and the 720 or so repertoires of the first cohort. The aim of the study was to test whether cataloging public T cell receptors could identify signatures of past pathogen exposure. Besides the first cohort of roughly 640 subjects, a separate validation cohort made up of 120 different subjects was used. The study combined high-throughput TCR immunosequencing, statistical association of individual TCRs with disease status, and machine learning to predict cytomegalovirus infection status.

Library preparation employed the immunoSEQ multiplex PCR assay. The authors' analysis ran thus. A statistical classification framework was built to diagnose cytomegalovirus status from the catalog of TCR beta chain sequences. In TCRdb, the immuneACCESS table is reduced to in-frame sequences with V and J assigned. These tables do not hold every clone; where another copy was compared, an unresolved V gene accounts for under half, and the others remain unexplained. V and J calls and clone size are copied from that table; D and trimming were computed from the DNA. In this sample the table shows under 250,000 clones, around 90% of which occur a single time. The ten largest clones add up to 0.85% to 1.2% of the sample. A word on this clone: This clone's antigen is unknown. No much larger clone is present one base from it, and per-base qualities are unavailable.

V is pruned by 0 bases and J by 5 bases, leaving 6 bases of the junction without a gene match. Taken from cysteine to phenylalanine, the CDR3 has 15 residues. Of all the DNA, just the CDR3 is kept, 45 bases in frame from base 1. CDR1 is given as SGHVS and CDR2 as FQNEAQ, both from the germline V gene. Donors formed part of the validation cohort, which comprised 120 subjects and was distinct from the first cohort of under 850 subjects. On the study overall, not on this receptor specifically: While some public TCRs were present in many individuals, most TCR sequences turned up only very rarely across donors. All 130 or so repertoires were used to score co-occurrence in the validation cohort in a later analysis, because that analysis had no HLA typing for the cohort. A total of fewer than 200 TCR beta chains were listed by the study as associated with cytomegalovirus. In both the original and validation cohorts, the classifier was reported to diagnose cytomegalovirus status with high specificity and sensitivity. According to the authors, the approach could potentially be generalized to other disease states and immunological phenotypes. In vitro tests confirmed that a few of the cytomegalovirus-associated TCR beta chains recognize cytomegalovirus antigens. In a later analysis, TCRs clustered in the first cohort were found to also tend to co-occur in the 120 validation repertoires, with approximately 94% of cluster scores above 0.

Input material: PBMCs. The V gene is TRBV7-8 and the J gene is TRBJ2-5; 7 bases in the middle match TRBD1. This TCR came from a woman younger than 35 in good health and CMV-seronegative. The CDR3 region has the sequence CASSLAGTERETQYF. The DNA sequence is TGTGCCAGCAGCTTAGCCGGGACAGAGAGGGAGACCCAGTACTTC.